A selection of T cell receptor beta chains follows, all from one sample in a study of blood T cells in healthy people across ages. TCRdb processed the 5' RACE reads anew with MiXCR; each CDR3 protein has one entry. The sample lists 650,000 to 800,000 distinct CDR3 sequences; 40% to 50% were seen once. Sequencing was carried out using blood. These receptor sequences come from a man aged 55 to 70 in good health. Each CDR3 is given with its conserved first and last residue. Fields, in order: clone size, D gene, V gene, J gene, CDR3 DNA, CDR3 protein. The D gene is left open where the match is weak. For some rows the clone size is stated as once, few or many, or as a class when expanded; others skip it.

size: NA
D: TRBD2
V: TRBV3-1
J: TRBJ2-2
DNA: TGTGCCAGCAGCTCAACGACCGGGACTACCAGGAACACCGGGGAGCTGTTTTTT
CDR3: CASSSTTGTTRNTGELFF

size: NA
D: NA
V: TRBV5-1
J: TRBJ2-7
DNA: TGCGCCAGCAGCTTGGCCCTCACACCCTCCTACGAGCAGTACTTC
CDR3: CASSLALTPSYEQYF

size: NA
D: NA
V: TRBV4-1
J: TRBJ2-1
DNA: TGCGCCAGCAGCCACCCTAAAATGAGCGGCCATGAGCAGTTCTTC
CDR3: CASSHPKMSGHEQFF

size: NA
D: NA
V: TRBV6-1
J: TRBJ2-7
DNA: TGTGCCAGCAGTCGGGACGGTCCAGCCTACGAGCAGTACTTC
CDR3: CASSRDGPAYEQYF

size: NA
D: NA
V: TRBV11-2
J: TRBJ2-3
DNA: TGTGCCAGCAGCCAAACCCCCGGCGCAGATACGCAGTATTTT
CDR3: CASSQTPGADTQYF

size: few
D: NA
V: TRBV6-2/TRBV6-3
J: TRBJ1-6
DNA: TGTGCCAGCAGTTACGAAGGGGGACGATCACCCCTCCACTTT
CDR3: CASSYEGGRSPLHF

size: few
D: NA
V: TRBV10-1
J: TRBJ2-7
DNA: TGCGCCAGCAGTCCGAAATTGGAGGCAGAGCAGTACTTC
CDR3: CASSPKLEAEQYF

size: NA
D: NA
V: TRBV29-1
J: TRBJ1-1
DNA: TGCAGCGTTGGGGCGGCAAGGAGGAACACTGAAGCTTTCTTT
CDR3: CSVGAARRNTEAFF

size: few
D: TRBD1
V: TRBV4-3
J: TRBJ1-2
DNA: TGCGCCAGCAGCCGGCACCGGGACAGGGGTGTTGCTAACTATGGCTACACCTTC
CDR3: CASSRHRDRGVANYGYTF

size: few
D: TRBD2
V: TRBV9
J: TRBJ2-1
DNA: TGTGCCAGCATCAATAGCGGGGGGTACAATGAGCAGTTCTTC
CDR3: CASINSGGYNEQFF

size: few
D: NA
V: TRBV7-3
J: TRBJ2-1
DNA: TGTGCCAGCAGCATAAACGGAGCGGTACCCGCACTCAATGAGCAGTTCTTC
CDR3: CASSINGAVPALNEQFF

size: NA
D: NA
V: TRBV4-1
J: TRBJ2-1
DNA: TGCGCCAGCAGCCAAGTAACGGGGTACAATGAGCAGTTCTTC
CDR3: CASSQVTGYNEQFF

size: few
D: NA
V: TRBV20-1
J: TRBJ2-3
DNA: TGCAGTGCTAGACACCGGGTCTTCACAGATACGCAGTATTTT
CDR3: CSARHRVFTDTQYF

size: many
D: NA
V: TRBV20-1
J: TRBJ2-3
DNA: TGCAGTGCTGTGAGGGGCATTACGCAGTATTTT
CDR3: CSAVRGITQYF

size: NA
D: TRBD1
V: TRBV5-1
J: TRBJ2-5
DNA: TGCGCCAGCAGCCGCGGACAGGGTTACGAGACCCAGTACTTC
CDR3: CASSRGQGYETQYF

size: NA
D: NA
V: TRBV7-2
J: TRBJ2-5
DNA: TGTGCCAGCAGCTTATGGGGCAGGGATCAAGAGACCCAGTACTTC
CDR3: CASSLWGRDQETQYF

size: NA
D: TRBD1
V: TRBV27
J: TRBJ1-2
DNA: TGTGCCAGCAGGGACAGGGTTAGTTCCTATGGCTACACCTTC
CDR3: CASRDRVSSYGYTF

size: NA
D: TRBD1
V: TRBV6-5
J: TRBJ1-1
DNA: TGTGCCAGCAGTTCTCCAACCGGGACAGGGAAGGGGAACACTGAAGCTTTCTTT
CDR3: CASSSPTGTGKGNTEAFF